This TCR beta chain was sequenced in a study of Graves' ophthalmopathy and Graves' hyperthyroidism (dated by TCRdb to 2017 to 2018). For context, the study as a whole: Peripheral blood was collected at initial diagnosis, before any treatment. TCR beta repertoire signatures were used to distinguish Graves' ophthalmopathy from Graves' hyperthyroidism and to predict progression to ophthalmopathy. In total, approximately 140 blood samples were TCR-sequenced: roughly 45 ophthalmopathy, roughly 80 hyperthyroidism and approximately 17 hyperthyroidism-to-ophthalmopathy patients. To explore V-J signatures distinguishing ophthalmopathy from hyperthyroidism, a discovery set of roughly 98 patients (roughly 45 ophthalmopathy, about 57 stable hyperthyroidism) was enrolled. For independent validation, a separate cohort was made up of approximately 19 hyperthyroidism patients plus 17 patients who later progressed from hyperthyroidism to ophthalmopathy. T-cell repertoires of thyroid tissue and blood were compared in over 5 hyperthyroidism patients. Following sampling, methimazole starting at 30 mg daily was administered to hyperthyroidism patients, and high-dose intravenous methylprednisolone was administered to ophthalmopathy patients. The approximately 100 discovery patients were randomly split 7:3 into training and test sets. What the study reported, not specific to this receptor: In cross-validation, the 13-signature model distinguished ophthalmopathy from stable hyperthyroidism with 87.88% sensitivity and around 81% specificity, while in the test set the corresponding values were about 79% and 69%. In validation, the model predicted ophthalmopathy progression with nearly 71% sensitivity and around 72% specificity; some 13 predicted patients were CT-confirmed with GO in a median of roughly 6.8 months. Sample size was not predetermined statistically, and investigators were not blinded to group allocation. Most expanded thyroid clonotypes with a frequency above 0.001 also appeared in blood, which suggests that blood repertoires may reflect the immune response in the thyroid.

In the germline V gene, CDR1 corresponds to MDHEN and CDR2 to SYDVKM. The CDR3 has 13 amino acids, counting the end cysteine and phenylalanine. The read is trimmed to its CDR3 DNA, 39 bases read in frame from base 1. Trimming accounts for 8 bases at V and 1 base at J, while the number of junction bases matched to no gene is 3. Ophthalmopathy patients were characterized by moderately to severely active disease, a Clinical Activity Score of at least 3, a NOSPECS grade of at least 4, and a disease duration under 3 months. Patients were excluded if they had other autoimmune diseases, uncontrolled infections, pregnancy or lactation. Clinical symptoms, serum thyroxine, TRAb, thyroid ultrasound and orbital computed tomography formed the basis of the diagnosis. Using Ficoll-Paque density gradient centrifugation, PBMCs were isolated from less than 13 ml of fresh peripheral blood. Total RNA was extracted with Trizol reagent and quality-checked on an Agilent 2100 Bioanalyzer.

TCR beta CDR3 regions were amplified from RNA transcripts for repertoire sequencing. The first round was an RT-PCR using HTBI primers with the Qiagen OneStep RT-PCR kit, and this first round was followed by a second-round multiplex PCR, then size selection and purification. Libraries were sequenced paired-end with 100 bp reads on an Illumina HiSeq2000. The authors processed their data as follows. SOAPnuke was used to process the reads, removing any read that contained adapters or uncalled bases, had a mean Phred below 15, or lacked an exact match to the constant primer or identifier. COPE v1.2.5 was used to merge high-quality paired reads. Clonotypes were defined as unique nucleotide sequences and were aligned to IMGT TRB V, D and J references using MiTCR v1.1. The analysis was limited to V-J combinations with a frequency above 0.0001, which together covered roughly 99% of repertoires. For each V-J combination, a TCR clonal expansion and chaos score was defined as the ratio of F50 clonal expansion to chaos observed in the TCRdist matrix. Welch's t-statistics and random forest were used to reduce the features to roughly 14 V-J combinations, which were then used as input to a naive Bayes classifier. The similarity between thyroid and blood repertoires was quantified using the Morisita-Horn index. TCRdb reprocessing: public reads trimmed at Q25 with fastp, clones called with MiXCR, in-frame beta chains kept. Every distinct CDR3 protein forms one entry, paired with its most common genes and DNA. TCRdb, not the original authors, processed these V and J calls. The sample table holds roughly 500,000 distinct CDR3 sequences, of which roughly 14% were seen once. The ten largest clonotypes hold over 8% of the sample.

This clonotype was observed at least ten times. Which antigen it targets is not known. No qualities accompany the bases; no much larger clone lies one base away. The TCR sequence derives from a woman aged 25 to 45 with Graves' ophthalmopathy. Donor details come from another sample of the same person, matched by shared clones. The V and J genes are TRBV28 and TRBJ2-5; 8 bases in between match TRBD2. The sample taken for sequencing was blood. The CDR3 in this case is CASLGTSQETQYF. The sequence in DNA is TGTGCCAGCTTAGGGACTAGCCAAGAGACCCAGTACTTC.